This T cell receptor (beta chain) comes out of a study of T-cell reconstitution after alpha-beta-depleted transplantation in children. Unique molecular identifiers were used in preparing the TCRbeta library. TCRdb called the PCR reads again in MiXCR, with one record for every CDR3 protein. Found here are 700,000 to 850,000 distinct CDR3 sequences, roughly 16% of them singletons; the top ten hold just under 5%. Comments on this clonotype: Its target is not known.

Overall study findings and caveats: Reportedly, alpha-beta T cells present about two months post-transplant originated from several hundred expanded clones of graft origin. Once a year had passed after transplant, T-cell counts and diversity came mostly from newly produced T cells.

This CDR3 is 15 amino acids long. V was trimmed by 5 bases and J by 1 base, leaving 12 bases between them. Germline CDR1 SEHNR, CDR2 FQNEAQ (reference sequence). The starting material was PBMCs, mostly from graft donor cells, obtained 360 days after TCRalphabeta/CD19-depleted stem cell transplant. The sequence derives from a male patient younger than 18 who had a stem cell transplant for acute lymphoblastic leukemia, so the T cells may come from the graft donor. This chain connects TRBV7-9 to TRBJ2-4; D is ambiguous. Here the CDR3 reads CASSQSPRAKNIQYF. The CDR3 DNA is TGTGCCAGCAGCCAGAGCCCTCGGGCCAAAAACATTCAGTACTTC.